These 7 T cell receptor beta chains originate from one sample sequenced in a study of CD8+ T cells in alopecia areata. Following extraction, RNA underwent reverse transcription to cDNA, which served as the sequencing template. The data were produced by immunoSEQ multiplex PCR, yet TCRdb's version contains in-frame clones alone and is incomplete. Among 200,000 to 250,000 clones listed, 64% were seen once. Treatment given: oral pan-JAK inhibitor, 5-10 mg twice daily. The sequenced sample was CD4+ T cells sorted from blood, obtained at week 4, from a patient treated with tofacitinib. All receptors derive from a human donor with alopecia areata.

The CDR3 DNA reads TGTGCCAGCAGTTTGAACAGGGGGCCGGGCAATCAGCCCCAGCATTTT. Amino acids: CASSLNRGPGNQPQHF. The genes are TRBV27 and TRBJ1-5, with 9 bases that match TRBD1. This CDR3 comprises 16 residues. Germline trimming cut 3 bases from V and 2 bases from J; bases unmatched to any gene: 5. Germline CDR1 is MNHEY and CDR2 is SMNVEV (reference sequence).

This sequence joins TRBV7-9 and TRBJ2-5, with a weak D call TRBD1 (6 bases). V was trimmed by 1 base and J by 5 bases, leaving 14 bases between them. Germline lookup yields CDR1 SEHNR and CDR2 FQNEAQ (reference sequence). The CDR3 length is 15 residues. The CDR3 sequence is CASSLEQGNWETQYF. CDR3 coding DNA: TGTGCCAGCAGCTTAGAGCAGGGGAACTGGGAGACCCAGTACTTC.

The count of this clone is one. CDR3 protein: CASSHSYEQYF. In nucleotides, the CDR3 is TGCGCCAGCAGCCACTCCTACGAGCAGTACTTC. This chain links TRBV5-1 with TRBJ2-7; D unclear. Trimming stripped 4 bases from V and 0 bases from J, with 2 bases between. The CDR3 consists of 11 residues. The germline V gene has CDR1 SGHRS and CDR2 YFSETQ.

The V and J genes are TRBV25-1 and TRBJ1-6; 8 nucleotides agree with TRBD1. Germline CDR1 is MGHDK and CDR2 is SYGVNS. The J segment lost 9 bases and the V segment lost 9 bases, leaving 13 bases of the junction unmatched. The CDR3 consists of 15 residues. DNA of the CDR3: TGTGCCAGTGGGCAGACAGGGGTAATTGGTTCACCCCTCCACTTT. Protein product: CASGQTGVIGSPLHF.

The V gene is TRBV11-3, the J gene TRBJ1-6; D is ambiguous. Germline CDR1 reads SGHNT; CDR2 reads YENEEA. This CDR3 is 14 amino acids long. With 1 base removed from V and 7 bases from J, the gap between germline ends came to 8 bases. The DNA of the CDR3 is TGTGCCAGCAGCTTAGGCGACGGGAATTCACCCCTCCACTTT. Its protein is CASSLGDGNSPLHF.

This chain joins TRBV6-5 and TRBJ1-6, with D unresolved. The CDR3 totals 15 residues. CDR1 and CDR2 (germline): MNHEY, SVGAGI. The V end was cut by 5 bases, the J end by 7 bases, with 15 bases between. Written as DNA, the CDR3 is TGTGCCAGCAGTGTGGACTATGGGATAAATTCACCCCTCCACTTT. Translation gives CASSVDYGINSPLHF.

This clone was seen once. The rearrangement links TRBV7-6 to TRBJ2-2; possibly TRBD1 or TRBD2 for D (6 bases each). V lost 5 bases and J 2 bases, leaving 12 bases between the germline ends. There are 15 residues in the CDR3. The germline V gene encodes CDR1 SGHVS and CDR2 FNYEAQ. Here the CDR3 DNA reads TGTGCCAGCAGCCTCGGGGGCCCAAACACCGGGGAGCTGTTTTTT. Its protein product is CASSLGGPNTGELFF.